This TCR beta chain was sequenced in a study of CD8 T cells in ankylosing spondylitis. In TCRdb, the 5' RACE reads were re-called with MiXCR into one record per CDR3 protein. The table has 190,000 or so distinct CDR3 sequences, around 13% seen once. Germline CDR1 SEHNR, CDR2 FQNEAQ (reference sequence). The CDR3 covers 17 residues. Trimming stripped 5 bases from V and 3 bases from J, with 19 bases between. The sequence came from a male donor with ankylosing spondylitis or in good health (not recorded which). The chain uses TRBV7-9 and TRBJ2-2; no definite D call. Sequenced: blood, either unsorted or a sorted T cell fraction (not recorded which). The CDR3 spells CASSILPGLEDTGELFF. Here the CDR3 DNA reads TGTGCCAGCAGCATATTACCGGGCCTCGAGGACACCGGGGAGCTGTTTTTT.